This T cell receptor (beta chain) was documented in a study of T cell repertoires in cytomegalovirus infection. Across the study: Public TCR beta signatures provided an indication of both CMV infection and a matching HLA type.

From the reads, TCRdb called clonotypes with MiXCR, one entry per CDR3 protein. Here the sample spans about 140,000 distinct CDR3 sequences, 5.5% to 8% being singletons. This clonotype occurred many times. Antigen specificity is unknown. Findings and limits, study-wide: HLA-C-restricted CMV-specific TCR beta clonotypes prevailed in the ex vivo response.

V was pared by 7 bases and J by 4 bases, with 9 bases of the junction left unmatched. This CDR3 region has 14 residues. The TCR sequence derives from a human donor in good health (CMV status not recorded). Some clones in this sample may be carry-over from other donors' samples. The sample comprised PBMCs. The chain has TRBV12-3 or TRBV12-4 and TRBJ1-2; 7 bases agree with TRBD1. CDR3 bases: TGTGCCAGCACTGACCTACAGGGGATCTATGGCTACACCTTC. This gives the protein CASTDLQGIYGYTF.